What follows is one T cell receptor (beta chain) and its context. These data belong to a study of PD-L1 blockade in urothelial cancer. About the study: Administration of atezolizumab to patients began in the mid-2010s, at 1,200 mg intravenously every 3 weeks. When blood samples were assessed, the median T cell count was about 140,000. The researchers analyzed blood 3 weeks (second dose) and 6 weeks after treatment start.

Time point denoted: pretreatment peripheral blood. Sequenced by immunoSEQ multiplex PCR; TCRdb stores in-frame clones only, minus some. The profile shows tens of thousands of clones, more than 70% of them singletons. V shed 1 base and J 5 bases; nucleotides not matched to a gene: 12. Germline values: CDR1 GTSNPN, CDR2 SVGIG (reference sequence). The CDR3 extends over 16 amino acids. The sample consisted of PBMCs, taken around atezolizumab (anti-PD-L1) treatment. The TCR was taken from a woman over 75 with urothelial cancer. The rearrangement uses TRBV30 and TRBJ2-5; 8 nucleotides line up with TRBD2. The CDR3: CAWSAYLSGSMETQYF. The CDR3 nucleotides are TGTGCCTGGAGTGCTTACCTGAGCGGGAGCATGGAGACCCAGTACTTC.